The clone carrying this T cell receptor (beta chain) was counted once. The record originates from a study of blood T cell repertoires in COVID-19. Across the study: Both acute and convalescent COVID-19 samples were obtained from the United States, Italy and Spain. From T cells, B-cell-depleted T cells, or PBMCs came the material, which was cDNA or gDNA.

Profiled with immunoSEQ multiplex PCR; TCRdb holds only in-frame clones, not every one. The sample contains approximately 90,000 clones, around 89% of which appear only once. The CDR3 is made up of 15 amino acids. Per germline, CDR1 SGHRS and CDR2 YFSETQ. Losses at the gene ends were 0 bases for V and 8 bases for J; bases not matched to a gene: 9. The V gene is TRBV5-1, the J gene TRBJ1-2; TRBD1 matches at 8 bases. The sample consisted of peripheral blood. The TCR was taken from a man aged 50 or older with acute or convalescent COVID-19. The DNA of the CDR3 is TGCGCCAGCAGCTTGGAGGCAGGGGGCAGGGGAGGCTACACCTTC. This encodes CASSLEAGGRGGYTF.